These 10 T cell receptor beta chains originate from one sample sequenced in a study of T cell changes during pregnancy in multiple sclerosis. The protocol was immunoSEQ multiplex PCR, while the TCRdb copy is restricted to in-frame clones and leaves out a portion. Altogether tens of thousands of clones are present, approximately 94% being singletons, with the ten largest covering 2% to 3%. Sequencing was performed on peripheral blood, taken in the third trimester of pregnancy. These receptors were collected from a female donor with multiple sclerosis, enrolled in a pregnancy study.

The V and J genes are TRBV7-8 and TRBJ2-7; D is possibly TRBD1 (5 bases). CDR3 length equals 16 residues. The germline gives CDR1 SGHVS, CDR2 FQNEAQ. V lost 0 bases and J lost 3, with 15 bases in between. The CDR3 sequence: CASSLAWGRPNYEQYF. Here the CDR3 DNA reads TGTGCCAGCAGCTTAGCTTGGGGCAGACCAAACTACGAGCAGTACTTC.

The chain carries TRBV19 and TRBJ1-6, with TRBD1 matching over 7 bases. CDR1 and CDR2 (germline): LNHDA, SQIVND (reference sequence). The CDR3 spans 14 residues. V lost 4 bases, J lost 6 bases, and 3 bases stayed unmatched. CDR3 nucleotide sequence: TGTGCCAGTAGTACGGACAGGAGTAATTCACCCCTCCACTTT. Translated, it gives CASSTDRSNSPLHF.

The J gene is TRBJ2-3, the V gene TRBV5-1; weak D call: TRBD2 (5 bases). The CDR3 length is 14 residues. The germline V gene encodes CDR1 SGHRS and CDR2 YFSETQ. Trimming pared 2 bases from V and 2 bases from J, leaving 9 bases between. Here the CDR3 DNA reads TGCGCCAGCAGCTTCCGGGAAATCACAGATACGCAGTATTTT. Its protein product is CASSFREITDTQYF.

The chain uses TRBV5-6 and TRBJ1-1; a weak D match, TRBD1 (5 bases). V was pared by 5 bases and J by 1 base, with 15 bases between. Looked up from germline, CDR1 is SGHDT and CDR2 is YYEEEE. The CDR3 has 15 residues. The CDR3 coding sequence is TGTGCCAGCAGGCCGGCCGGACATTCGAACACTGAAGCTTTCTTT. Its translation: CASRPAGHSNTEAFF.

The genes are TRBV9 and TRBJ1-3; a weak D match, TRBD1 (5 bases). From germline, CDR1 is SGDLS and CDR2 YYNGEE. The CDR3 length is 14 residues. Trimming stripped 6 bases from V and 0 bases from J, with 10 bases between. CDR3 in amino acids: CASTVTDSGNTIYF. Written as DNA, the CDR3 is TGTGCCAGCACGGTGACAGACTCTGGAAACACCATATATTTT.

This clone was counted once. The rearrangement uses TRBV5-1 and TRBJ2-5; tentatively, D is TRBD1 (7 bases). From germline, CDR1 is SGHRS and CDR2 YFSETQ. This CDR3 has 16 amino acids. The V and J ends lost 4 bases and 3 bases respectively, with 19 bases between them. In DNA, the CDR3 is TGCGCCAGCAGCCGACCCTACGACAGGGAGGAAGAGACCCAGTACTTC. Translation gives CASSRPYDREEETQYF.

The chain carries TRBV5-4 and TRBJ1-1, with 7 bases that match TRBD1. The germline V gene has CDR1 SGHNT and CDR2 YYREEE (reference sequence). The CDR3 consists of 17 residues. The V gene end was trimmed by 1 base and the J gene end by 1 base; junction bases not matched to a gene: 10. CDR3 sequence: CASSLWPTGTENTEAFF. The CDR3 region has the DNA TGTGCCAGCAGCTTGTGGCCAACCGGGACAGAGAACACTGAAGCTTTCTTT. Variable domain in full (rest from reference TRBV5-4 and TRBJ1-1): ETGVTQSPTHLIKTRGQQVTLRCSSQSGHNTVSWYQQALGQGPQFIFQYYREEENGRGNFPPRFSGLQFPNYSSELNVNALELDDSALYLCASSLWPTGTENTEAFFGQGTRLTVV.

The J gene is TRBJ2-5, the V gene TRBV7-9, with 7 positions matching TRBD1. The germline CDR1 and CDR2 sequences are SEHNR and FQNEAQ (reference sequence). CDR3 length: 16 residues. V shed 2 bases and J 4 bases; nucleotides not matched to a gene: 10. CDR3 nucleotide sequence: TGTGCCAGCAGCTTATTGGGCTCCGCAGGGGGAGAGACCCAGTACTTC. As protein: CASSLLGSAGGETQYF.

The CDR3 is CASSLASGAGELFF. CDR3 coding DNA: TGTGCCAGCAGCTTAGCGTCCGGGGCCGGGGAGCTGTTTTTT. The chain recombines TRBV7-9 with TRBJ2-2; D perhaps matches TRBD2 (5 bases). The V gene lost 0 bases and the J gene lost 6 bases, with 8 bases spanning the gap. Germline V CDR1 and CDR2: SEHNR, FQNEAQ (reference sequence). This CDR3 is built from 14 residues.

The J gene is TRBJ2-3, the V gene TRBV11-3; TRBD1 matches 7 bases. Germline V gene data show CDR1 as SGHNT and CDR2 as YENEEA. CDR3 size: 14 residues. V shed 5 bases, J shed 0 bases, and the junction held 2 bases outside the gene matches. CDR3 nucleotides: TGTGCCAGCAGCAACAGGGGAAGCACAGATACGCAGTATTTT. It yields the protein CASSNRGSTDTQYF.